Shown below are 2 T cell receptor beta chains from a single sample sequenced in a study of cytotoxic CD8 clonotypes in ibrutinib-treated CLL. The method was immunoSEQ multiplex PCR; TCRdb's version includes in-frame clones alone and lacks a portion of them. The sample yields tens of thousands of clones, approximately 86% seen once. The material was PBMCs, obtained before ibrutinib treatment. The receptors here all came from a human donor with chronic lymphocytic leukemia.

The rearrangement links TRBV6-6 to TRBJ1-2, with D uncertain. V lost 7 bases and J lost 5, with 14 bases in between. There are 13 residues in the CDR3. Germline V gene lookup returns CDR1 MNHNY and CDR2 SVGAGI (reference sequence). CDR3 amino acids: CASTRMGSYGYTF. For the CDR3, the DNA is TGTGCCAGCACCCGAATGGGGTCATATGGCTACACCTTC.

The J gene is TRBJ2-2, the V gene TRBV21-1; the DNA was not used to check the table's D call, TRBD1. TRBV21-1 is flagged as a pseudogene. This CDR3 is 16 amino acids long. The CDR3 spells CASSNEQGVRTGELFF. The CDR3 DNA sequence: TGTGCCAGCAGCAACGAACAGGGGGTGAGGACCGGGGAGCTGTTTTTT.